Presented here are 4 T cell receptor beta chains from one specimen sequenced in a study of blood T cell repertoires in COVID-19. The table came from immunoSEQ multiplex PCR; TCRdb's copy has only in-frame clones and leaves some out. Of over 80,000 clones listed, around nine tenths are singletons. Input material: peripheral blood. The receptors stem from a man between 50 and 59 years old with acute or convalescent COVID-19.

The CDR3 loop reads CSVVGFYTEAFF. CDR3 nucleotide sequence: TGCAGCGTTGTCGGTTTTTACACTGAAGCTTTCTTT. The rearrangement links TRBV29-1 to TRBJ1-1; D is unclear. This CDR3 contains 12 residues. CDR1 and CDR2 (germline): SQVTM, ANQGSEA. With 4 bases removed from V and 3 bases from J, the gap between germline ends came to 9 bases.

The chain carries TRBV11-3 and TRBJ2-1; TRBD2 agrees at 10 bases. Germline trimming cut 2 bases from V and 7 bases from J; bases unmatched to any gene: 5. CDR3 length equals 15 residues. The germline V gene has CDR1 SGHNT and CDR2 YENEEA. CDR3: CASSLLAGARNEQFF. In DNA, the CDR3 is TGTGCCAGCAGCTTACTAGCGGGAGCACGAAATGAGCAGTTCTTC.

V usage is TRBV3-1 (or the pseudogene TRBV3-2) and J usage is TRBJ2-1; TRBD2 is a possible D gene (5 bases). CDR3 length equals 13 residues. The ends were cut back, 6 bases at V and 5 bases at J, with 11 bases in the middle. Germline V lookup: CDR1 LGHDT, CDR2 YNNKEL (reference sequence). CDR3 sequence (DNA): TGTGCCAGCAGTCTGAGGGCCCACAATGAGCAGTTCTTC. The encoded protein is CASSLRAHNEQFF.

V is TRBV24-1 and J is TRBJ2-5; 8 bases are a match to TRBD2. The CDR3 has 13 amino acids. Germline-derived CDR1 and CDR2 are KGHDR and SFDVKD. The trim removed 7 bases at V and 5 bases at J, leaving 5 bases unmatched. CDR3 protein: CATRPGGWETQYF. Here the CDR3 DNA reads TGTGCCACCAGACCGGGGGGGTGGGAGACCCAGTACTTC.